This T cell receptor beta chain stems from a study of T cells after yellow fever vaccination. Whole-study results and caveats: Reappearance after the booster was observed for most primary-vaccination clones (roughly 97% CD4, about 86% CD8). A secondary response was less intense yet reached its peak sooner, at day 5 versus 15.

TCR cDNA was made by 5'RACE template switching, adding a universal primer site and UMIs. TCRdb used MiXCR to reprocess the 5' RACE reads, holding one entry per CDR3 protein. This table holds about 300,000 distinct CDR3 sequences, about 4% found once. There are 14 residues in the CDR3. Trimming pared 6 bases from V and 7 bases from J, leaving 15 bases between. Concerning this clonotype itself: The antigen is not known.

The specimen comprised PBMCs, sampled 5 days after the yellow fever booster vaccination. This clonotype originated in a man aged 18-30 years who received the YFV17D yellow fever vaccine. The chain has TRBV12-3 or TRBV12-4 and TRBJ1-4; maybe TRBD1 (6 bases). CDR3 in amino acids: CASSPGTNSEKLFF. CDR3 sequence (DNA): TGTGCCAGCAGCCCCGGGACAAATAGTGAAAAACTGTTTTTT.